One sample yielded the 28 T cell receptor beta chains listed below, sequenced in a study of blood T cell repertoires in COVID-19. Method: immunoSEQ multiplex PCR; TCRdb's copy keeps in-frame clones and lacks some. The sample consists of 150,000 or so clones, more than 65% of them appearing once. The sequencing input was PBMCs or T cells enriched from blood (not recorded which). The receptors come from a man in his forties or fifties who had recovered from COVID-19.

The gene calls are TRBV5-1 and TRBJ2-3, with D possibly being TRBD1 (6 bases). The CDR3 is 15 amino acids. CDR1 is SGHRS, CDR2 YFSETQ, per germline. The ends were cut back, 4 bases at V and 2 bases at J, with 14 bases in the middle. The CDR3 sequence: CASSRGQSPTDTQYF. The CDR3 DNA follows: TGCGCCAGCAGCCGCGGACAGAGTCCCACAGATACGCAGTATTTT.

The chain uses TRBV27 and TRBJ2-2; no firm D call. This CDR3 region has 13 residues. V gave up 0 bases and J gave up 8 bases, with 7 bases separating them. Germline V gene data show CDR1 as MNHEY and CDR2 as SMNVEV (reference sequence). The DNA for the CDR3 is TGTGCCAGCAGTTTATCTCGGTCAGGGGAGCTGTTTTTT. This codes for CASSLSRSGELFF.

V usage is TRBV5-1 and J usage is TRBJ1-2; no firm D call. Per the germline V gene, CDR1 is SGHRS and CDR2 is YFSETQ. This CDR3 is 14 amino acids long. Trimming took off 4 bases at V and 1 base at J, with 11 bases between the two ends. The CDR3: CASSLSTSNYGYTF. DNA for the CDR3: TGCGCCAGCAGCCTTTCAACAAGTAACTATGGCTACACCTTC.

CDR3 sequence (DNA): TGTGCCAGCAGCTTAACCGTTGGGGGCGCGCAAGGAAACACCATATATTTT. Its protein is CASSLTVGGAQGNTIYF. The chain carries TRBV7-8 and TRBJ1-3; weak D call: TRBD1 (6 bases). Trimming pared 2 bases from V and 4 bases from J, leaving 18 bases between. CDR1 and CDR2 (germline): SGHVS, FQNEAQ. This CDR3 region has 17 residues.

This rearrangement joins TRBV20-1 to TRBJ1-5, with TRBD1 identical over 7 bases. Trimming removed 3 bases from V and 6 bases from J; junction bases left unmatched: 8. The V gene's germline CDR1 is DFQATT and CDR2 SNEGSKA (reference sequence). The CDR3 is 14 amino acids. This CDR3 reads CSASELTGTQPQHF. The CDR3 DNA follows: TGCAGTGCTAGTGAATTGACAGGGACTCAGCCCCAGCATTTT.

The V and J genes are TRBV5-4 and TRBJ2-5; 12 nucleotides align to TRBD2. The germline V gene encodes CDR1 SGHNT and CDR2 YYREEE (reference sequence). This CDR3 has 15 residues. V dropped 4 bases and J dropped 5; count of bases not matched to a gene: 6. The DNA for the CDR3 is TGTGCCAGCAGCGTCAGACTAGCGGGGGTGGAGACCCAGTACTTC. As protein: CASSVRLAGVETQYF.

The chain employs TRBV6-1 and TRBJ2-1; D not resolved. The CDR3 runs 13 residues. V lost 3 bases and J lost 1, with 4 bases in between. Germline CDR1 and CDR2: MNHNS and SASEGT. CDR3 sequence reads: CASSDPSYNEQFF. CDR3 nucleotide sequence: TGTGCCAGCAGTGACCCTTCCTACAATGAGCAGTTCTTC.

Concerning this clone itself: Other DNA sequences in the sample encode the same CDR3. The chain uses TRBV3-1 (or the pseudogene TRBV3-2) and TRBJ1-5; D perhaps matches TRBD1 (6 bases). This CDR3 spans 13 amino acids. Trimming left V 1 base short and J 6 bases short, with 7 bases between. Germline CDR1 and CDR2: LGHDT and YNNKEL (reference sequence). The CDR3 region has the DNA TGTGCCAGCAGCCAAGGAGGGGGTCAGCCCCAGCATTTT. Translating it yields CASSQGGGQPQHF.

CDR3: CSGTDAYEQYF. In DNA, the CDR3 is TGCAGCGGGACAGATGCCTACGAGCAGTACTTC. The V call is TRBV29-1, the J call TRBJ2-7, with a tentative D call TRBD1 (6 bases). The germline V and J ends were trimmed by 7 bases and 2 bases, with 9 bases remaining between them. The CDR3 extends over 11 amino acids. CDR1 is SQVTM and CDR2 is ANQGSEA in the germline V gene.

The chain has TRBV2 and TRBJ2-7; D not certain. The V gene's germline CDR1 is SNHLY and CDR2 FYNNEI. The CDR3 is 11 residues long. Trimming cost V 2 bases and J 6 bases, with 5 bases left between them. The CDR3 nucleotides read TGTGCCAGCAGTGAATCCCGCGAGCAGTACTTC. It is translated as CASSESREQYF.

The chain couples TRBV28 to TRBJ2-1; D is undetermined. The CDR3 is made up of 12 amino acids. V was clipped by 3 bases and J by 10 bases, with 10 bases between them. Germline CDR1 MDHEN, CDR2 SYDVKM. This CDR3 is CASSFGGFEQFF. In nucleotides, the CDR3 is TGTGCCAGCAGTTTTGGCGGATTCGAGCAGTTCTTC.

The chain uses TRBV7-2 and TRBJ2-5; 7 bases line up with TRBD1. Germline CDR1 SGHTA, CDR2 FQGNSA. This CDR3 contains 15 residues. Unmatched junction bases numbered 5, after V lost 1 base and J lost 3 bases. CDR3 DNA sequence: TGTGCCAGCAGCTTAGTGGGGACAGAAAAAGAGACCCAGTACTTC. This codes for CASSLVGTEKETQYF.

V gene TRBV18 combines with J gene TRBJ2-3; D possibly corresponds to TRBD2 (5 bases). The length of the CDR3 is 15 residues. Trimming stripped 2 bases from V and 2 bases from J, with 11 bases between. In germline, CDR1 is KGHSH, CDR2 LQKENI. CDR3 amino acids: CASSPTRRNTDTQYF. The CDR3 region has the DNA TGTGCCAGCTCACCAACCCGGAGGAACACAGATACGCAGTATTTT.

The V call is TRBV6-6, the J call TRBJ1-2, with unresolved D. Germline CDR1 is MNHNY and CDR2 is SVGAGI (reference sequence). CDR3 length: 13 residues. V lost 6 bases and J lost 2, with 10 bases in between. The CDR3 nucleotides are TGTGCCAGCAGCTCGCCGGGGAACTATGGCTACACCTTC. This gives the protein CASSSPGNYGYTF.

Concerning this clone: Different DNA sequences within this sample yield the same CDR3. CDR3 in amino acids: CASSQGWTEAFF. The CDR3 nucleotides are TGTGCCAGCAGCCAGGGATGGACTGAAGCTTTCTTT. This chain connects TRBV5-6 to TRBJ1-1; possible D gene TRBD1, 5 bases. Germline V gene lookup returns CDR1 SGHDT and CDR2 YYEEEE. The CDR3 is made up of 12 amino acids. V dropped 4 bases and J dropped 5 bases, with 9 bases sitting between them. Based on the CDR3 plus reference TRBV5-6 and TRBJ1-1, the full variable domain is DAGVTQSPTHLIKTRGQQVTLRCSPKSGHDTVSWYQQALGQGPQFIFQYYEEEERQRGNFPDRFSGHQFPNYSSELNVNALLLGDSALYLCASSQGWTEAFFGQGTRLTVV.

With regard to this clone: A clone one base away is much larger, so this may be a read error. The chain links TRBV6-5 to TRBJ1-1; TRBD1 might be the D (5 bases). V dropped 4 bases and J dropped 1 base, with 7 bases sitting between them. CDR1 and CDR2 (germline): MNHEY, SVGAGI. This CDR3 is built from 13 residues. CDR3 loop: CASSFQGNTEAFF. DNA of the CDR3: TGTGCCAGCAGTTTTCAGGGGAACACTGAAGCTTTCTTT.

The rearrangement uses TRBV2 and TRBJ1-2; possibly TRBD1 for D (5 bases). Trimming took 2 bases from V and 2 from J, leaving 12 bases between them. Germline CDR1 is SNHLY and CDR2 is FYNNEI. The CDR3 loop spans 15 amino acids. The CDR3 coding sequence is TGTGCCAGCAGTGAACGTTCTAAGGGGAACTATGGCTACACCTTC. Translation gives CASSERSKGNYGYTF.

This clone was seen only once. The CDR3 spells CASSARAPGQSNEKLFF. CDR3 coding DNA: TGTGCCAGTAGTGCCCGGGCCCCGGGACAGAGTAATGAAAAACTGTTTTTT. The chain uses TRBV19 and TRBJ1-4; TRBD1 matches at 7 bases. CDR1 and CDR2 from the germline V gene are LNHDA and SQIVND (reference sequence). The CDR3 is 17 amino acids. The V and J ends lost 5 bases and 4 bases, in that order; junction bases with no gene match: 13.

On this clone itself: Different DNA sequences within this sample yield the same CDR3. The chain carries TRBV7-2 and TRBJ1-2; TRBD1 might be the D (5 bases). Trimming removed 3 bases at V and 3 bases at J, with 8 bases between. The CDR3 consists of 13 residues. CDR1 and CDR2 from the germline V gene are SGHTA and FQGNSA. CDR3 residues: CASSLVGDYGYTF. The CDR3 nucleotides read TGTGCCAGCAGCTTGGTAGGGGACTATGGCTACACCTTC.

The chain couples TRBV14 to TRBJ1-1, with 8 bases that match TRBD1. The length of the CDR3 is 13 residues. The J segment lost 6 bases and the V segment lost 5 bases, leaving 5 bases of the junction unmatched. Germline assignment: CDR1 SGHDN and CDR2 FVKESK. The CDR3 bases are TGTGCCAGCAGCAAAACAGGGGGGTCTGAAGCTTTCTTT. Translating gives CASSKTGGSEAFF.

The rearrangement uses TRBV19 and TRBJ1-5, with D possibly being TRBD1 (6 bases). The V gene lost 4 bases and the J gene lost 0 bases, with 13 bases spanning the gap. This CDR3 contains 16 residues. Germline loops: CDR1 LNHDA, CDR2 SQIVND (reference sequence). DNA of the CDR3: TGTGCCAGTAGTACGTCCGGGACAACTAGCAATCAGCCCCAGCATTTT. This sequence encodes CASSTSGTTSNQPQHF. The whole variable domain, remainder taken from reference TRBV19 and TRBJ1-5, is DGGITQSPKYLFRKEGQNVTLSCEQNLNHDAMYWYRQDPGQGLRLIYYSQIVNDFQKGDIAEGYSVSREKKESFPLTVTSAQKNPTAFYLCASSTSGTTSNQPQHFGDGTRLSIL.

Only a few counts were recorded for this clone. In DNA, the CDR3 is TGTGCCAGCAGATCTGCCGACAGTCCCTACGAGCAGTACTTC. Its protein is CASRSADSPYEQYF. The chain has TRBV28 and TRBJ2-7; weak D call: TRBD1 (5 bases). V lost 6 bases and J lost 2, with 14 bases in between. The CDR3 is 14 residues long. Germline V gene data show CDR1 as MDHEN and CDR2 as SYDVKM.

The gene calls are TRBV2 and TRBJ2-2; tentatively, D is TRBD1 (5 bases). The V gene's germline CDR1 is SNHLY and CDR2 FYNNEI. V gave up 6 bases and J gave up 6 bases, with 11 bases separating them. The CDR3 is 13 amino acids. CDR3 in amino acids: CASRDDSPGELFF. Here the CDR3 DNA reads TGTGCCAGCAGAGATGACAGTCCCGGGGAGCTGTTTTTT. Combining the CDR3 with reference TRBV2 and TRBJ2-2 gives the whole variable domain EPEVTQTPSHQVTQMGQEVILRCVPISNHLYFYWYRQILGQKVEFLVSFYNNEISEKSEIFDDQFSVERPDGSNFTLKIRSTKLEDSAMYFCASRDDSPGELFFGEGSRLTVL.

This clone was seen once. The chain employs TRBV5-1 and TRBJ1-4; 10 positions agree with TRBD1. V was clipped by 4 bases and J by 5 bases; unmatched bases: 2. CDR3 length: 14 amino acids. The germline V gene has CDR1 SGHRS and CDR2 YFSETQ. The CDR3 sequence is CASSTGQGNEKLFF. CDR3 DNA: TGCGCCAGCAGCACGGGACAGGGGAATGAAAAACTGTTTTTT.

The genes are TRBV27 and TRBJ2-5; TRBD1 matches at 7 bases. V dropped 10 bases and J dropped 5; count of bases not matched to a gene: 13. Per germline, CDR1 MNHEY and CDR2 SMNVEV (reference sequence). This CDR3 is 14 amino acids long. CDR3 protein: CATSSTTGQETQYF. The CDR3, as DNA: TGTGCCACCAGCAGCACGACAGGGCAGGAGACCCAGTACTTC.

This chain uses TRBV25-1 with TRBJ2-7; 11 bases match TRBD1. V was pared by 9 bases and J by 7 bases, with 8 bases of the junction left unmatched. CDR3 size: 13 residues. Germline V gives CDR1 MGHDK, CDR2 SYGVNS. The CDR3 loop reads CARTDRGRREQYF. DNA of the CDR3: TGTGCCAGGACGGACAGGGGGCGCCGAGAGCAGTACTTC.

This chain links TRBV7-9 with TRBJ1-2; 9 bases map to TRBD1. With 5 bases clipped from V and 6 bases from J, the junction kept 16 bases outside the gene matches. This CDR3 region has 17 residues. Germline CDR1 SEHNR, CDR2 FQNEAQ (reference sequence). The CDR3 coding sequence is TGTGCCAGCAGCCTTACCCCATCACAGGGGGCGCGGGATGGCTACACCTTC. This codes for CASSLTPSQGARDGYTF.

The V call is TRBV6-5, the J call TRBJ1-1; D possibly corresponds to TRBD1 (5 bases). Germline values: CDR1 MNHEY, CDR2 SVGAGI. CDR3 size: 14 residues. V was shortened by 6 bases and J by 0 bases, with 11 bases between the two germline ends. The CDR3 nucleotides read TGTGCCAGCAGCCTCCGGGGGTTGAACACTGAAGCTTTCTTT. Translating it yields CASSLRGLNTEAFF.